This T cell receptor beta chain is from a study of control samples from healthy donors and cancer patients. V was clipped by 5 bases and J by 8 bases; unmatched bases: 8. In germline, CDR1 is SGHTA, CDR2 FQGNSA. The CDR3 runs 14 residues. In this sample, this clone turned up once. TCRdb keeps only in-frame clones here, not all; method: immunoSEQ multiplex PCR. The table records some 120,000 clones, roughly 92% of them present only once. The material sequenced was PBMCs. This receptor was obtained from a man of 80 years or more with head and neck cancer. V and J are TRBV7-2 and TRBJ2-3, with 9 positions matching TRBD1. CDR3 region: CASSATGGVGTQYF. CDR3 DNA: TGTGCCAGCAGCGCAACAGGGGGCGTGGGTACGCAGTATTTT.